The 5 T cell receptor beta chains below come from one sample, sequenced in a study of graft-versus-host responses after intestinal transplantation. TCRdb's copy holds only in-frame clones and misses some; the assay was immunoSEQ multiplex PCR. The table has approximately 100,000 clones, more than 70% seen once; the top ten hold more than 1.4%. The specimen comprised PBMCs, sampled 255 days after intestinal transplant. These receptors were obtained from a human patient who received an intestinal transplant, so some T cells may come from the graft donor.

V gene TRBV2 combines with J gene TRBJ2-6; D gene unclear. The CDR3 has 14 residues. The V end lost 6 bases, the J end lost 0 bases, and 6 bases lay between the germline ends. CDR1 is SNHLY and CDR2 is FYNNEI in the germline V gene. CDR3 DNA: TGTGCCAGCAGAAAAGCCTCTGGGGCCAACGTCCTGACTTTC. Translating gives CASRKASGANVLTF. Full variable domain (outside the CDR3, taken from reference TRBV2 and TRBJ2-6): EPEVTQTPSHQVTQMGQEVILRCVPISNHLYFYWYRQILGQKVEFLVSFYNNEISEKSEIFDDQFSVERPDGSNFTLKIRSTKLEDSAMYFCASRKASGANVLTFGAGSRLTVL.

This chain joins TRBV27 and TRBJ2-2, with D tentatively TRBD2 (6 bases). In germline, CDR1 is MNHEY, CDR2 SMNVEV (reference sequence). This CDR3 contains 15 residues. Trimming left V 3 bases short and J 6 bases short, with 14 bases between. The CDR3 bases are TGTGCCAGCAGTTTGCGGCTCAGGGAGGCCGGGGAGCTGTTTTTT. Amino acid sequence: CASSLRLREAGELFF.

This clone was detected once. V usage is TRBV6-5 and J usage is TRBJ1-2, with D possibly being TRBD1 (6 bases). Deletions cut 2 bases from V and 5 bases from J, with 15 bases between. Germline V gene lookup returns CDR1 MNHEY and CDR2 SVGAGI. This CDR3 has 15 amino acids. The CDR3 DNA reads as TGTGCCAGCAGTTACGGATTGGGGGGCGCTTATGGCTACACCTTC. Its translation: CASSYGLGGAYGYTF.

The V gene is TRBV5-4, the J gene TRBJ2-2, with D unresolved. V was pared by 0 bases and J by 0 bases, with 9 bases between. The CDR3 length is 16 residues. The V gene's germline CDR1 is SGHNT and CDR2 YYREEE (reference sequence). The CDR3 nucleotides read TGTGCCAGCAGCTTGGGTCTTATCTCGAACACCGGGGAGCTGTTTTTT. Translated: CASSLGLISNTGELFF.

The CDR3: CAISETAEIVDTQYF. CDR3 nucleotide sequence: TGTGCCATCAGTGAGACAGCGGAAATTGTCGATACGCAGTATTTT. The chain has TRBV10-3 and TRBJ2-3; possible D gene TRBD2, 5 bases. The ends were cut back, 2 bases at V and 6 bases at J, with 15 bases in the middle. The CDR3 loop spans 15 amino acids. Germline V gene lookup returns CDR1 ENHRY and CDR2 SYGVKD.